This entry lists 25 T cell receptor beta chains sequenced from one sample in a study of cytomegalovirus exposure and HLA in healthy donors. The PCR had 60 Vbeta and 13 Jbeta primers. Sequencing was performed with immunoSEQ multiplex PCR; in TCRdb, only in-frame clones are kept and a portion is missing. The table includes some 50,000 clones, about 70% detected once. The sample taken for sequencing was PBMCs. The origin of the receptors is a woman aged 45-59 years in good health and CMV-seropositive.

This chain connects TRBV5-1 to TRBJ2-1, with a weak D call TRBD2 (5 bases). CDR1 and CDR2 (germline): SGHRS, YFSETQ. The CDR3 has 15 residues. V shed 0 bases and J shed 7 bases, with 14 bases lying between them. The CDR3 nucleotides are TGCGCCAGCAGCTTGGGTCTAGCCGCGGTAAATGAGCAGTTCTTC. Its protein product is CASSLGLAAVNEQFF. Looking up the rest from reference TRBV5-1 and TRBJ2-1 gives the full variable domain: KAGVTQTPRYLIKTRGQQVTLSCSPISGHRSVSWYQQTPGQGLQFLFEYFSETQRNKGNFPGRFSGRQFSNSRSEMNVSTLELGDSALYLCASSLGLAAVNEQFFGPGTRLTVL.

This clone was observed a few times. The rearrangement joins TRBV6-6 to TRBJ1-5, with 10 bases matching TRBD1. The junction had 7 bases not matched to a gene; V was cut back by 8 bases and J by 6 bases. Germline CDR1 and CDR2: MNHNY and SVGAGI (reference sequence). There are 14 residues in the CDR3. In DNA form, the CDR3 reads TGTGCCAGCTCGATAGGGACAGGGGTTCAGCCCCAGCATTTT. As protein: CASSIGTGVQPQHF.

The V call is TRBV2, the J call TRBJ2-1; TRBD2 aligns across 7 bases. V gave up 1 base and J gave up 16 bases; unmatched junction bases: 7. The CDR3 contains 12 residues. CDR1 and CDR2 (germline): SNHLY, FYNNEI. The CDR3 coding sequence is TGTGCCAGCAGTGAAGGACTAGCCACGATCTTCTTC. It is translated as CASSEGLATIFF. Full variable domain (rest looked up from reference TRBV2 and TRBJ2-1): EPEVTQTPSHQVTQMGQEVILRCVPISNHLYFYWYRQILGQKVEFLVSFYNNEISEKSEIFDDQFSVERPDGSNFTLKIRSTKLEDSAMYFCASSEGLATIFFGPGTRLTVL.

This chain joins TRBV28 and TRBJ2-2; 8 bases are a match to TRBD2. The J segment lost 6 bases and the V segment lost 6 bases, leaving 9 bases of the junction unmatched. Germline V gives CDR1 MDHEN, CDR2 SYDVKM. The CDR3 has 15 amino acids. The CDR3 loop is CASSLSGSGSGELFF. CDR3 nucleotide sequence: TGTGCCAGCAGCCTAAGCGGGAGTGGCTCCGGGGAGCTGTTTTTT.

The rearrangement joins TRBV11-1 to TRBJ1-1; D unclear. V shed 5 bases and J shed 6 bases, with 10 bases lying between them. The CDR3 runs 12 residues. Per germline, CDR1 SGHAT and CDR2 FQDESV (reference sequence). The CDR3: CASSAHRAEAFF. CDR3 DNA: TGTGCCAGCAGCGCACACAGAGCTGAAGCTTTCTTT.

The CDR3 sequence: CASSLAAGGYGYTF. CDR3 sequence (DNA): TGTGCCAGCAGTTTAGCCGCCGGGGGCTATGGCTACACCTTC. The chain couples TRBV28 to TRBJ1-2; possible D gene TRBD1, 5 bases. Between the trimmed V and J ends, which lost 2 bases and 4 bases, there was a span of 11 bases. This CDR3 has 14 amino acids. Per the germline V gene, CDR1 is MDHEN and CDR2 is SYDVKM.

The table lists this clone with a few counts. DNA for the CDR3: TGTGCCAGCCGATCGGGGGGAGGGATCGGGGAGCTGTTTTTT. This codes for CASRSGGGIGELFF. J is TRBJ2-2 and V is TRBV27; 7 nucleotides align to TRBD2. Germline assignment: CDR1 MNHEY and CDR2 SMNVEV (reference sequence). J was trimmed by 7 bases and V by 8 bases; bases with no gene match: 10. The CDR3 length is 14 residues.

The rearrangement joins TRBV6-6 to TRBJ1-3; tentative D call: TRBD1 (5 bases). Germline values: CDR1 MNHNY, CDR2 SVGAGI (reference sequence). The CDR3 extends over 10 amino acids. V was shortened by 8 bases and J by 16 bases, with 15 bases between the two germline ends. CDR3 in amino acids: CASGWGSIYF. The CDR3 region has the DNA TGTGCCAGCGGGTGGGGCAGCATCTATTTT.

V and J are TRBV4-3 and TRBJ1-6; D ambiguous. Germline V lookup: CDR1 LGHNA, CDR2 YSLEER. The CDR3 runs to 15 residues. V was cut by 0 bases and J by 8 bases, with 11 bases left in between. The CDR3: CASSQEKSPYSPLHF. The CDR3 DNA reads as TGCGCCAGCAGCCAAGAAAAATCTCCTTATTCACCCCTCCACTTT.

V usage is TRBV6-1 and J usage is TRBJ2-7; 9 nucleotides line up with TRBD2. Per germline, CDR1 MNHNS and CDR2 SASEGT. The CDR3 runs 15 residues. Germline trimming cut 2 bases from V and 4 bases from J; bases unmatched to any gene: 6. In DNA form, the CDR3 reads TGTGCCAGCAGTGAAATGGCGGGAGGGCCGTACGAGCAGTACTTC. Translating it yields CASSEMAGGPYEQYF.

This clone was counted between two and nine times. V and J are TRBV7-2 and TRBJ2-7; 9 bases align to TRBD2. In germline, CDR1 is SGHTA, CDR2 FQGNSA. There are 15 residues in the CDR3. V shed 5 bases and J 0 bases; nucleotides not matched to a gene: 5. The CDR3 DNA sequence: TGTGCCAGCAGCGTTCGACTAGCGGCCTCCTACGAGCAGTACTTC. It translates to CASSVRLAASYEQYF. Full variable domain (outside the CDR3, taken from reference TRBV7-2 and TRBJ2-7): GAGVSQSPSNKVTEKGKDVELRCDPISGHTALYWYRQSLGQGLEFLIYFQGNSAPDKSGLPSDRFSAERTGGSVSTLTIQRTQQEDSAVYLCASSVRLAASYEQYFGPGTRLTVT.

J is TRBJ2-5 and V is TRBV20-1, with 8 positions matching TRBD2. The CDR3 length is 10 residues. Trimming took 6 bases from V and 9 from J; bases not matched to a gene: 3. Germline assignment: CDR1 DFQATT and CDR2 SNEGSKA (reference sequence). This chain's CDR3 is CSAGGVSQYF. CDR3 nucleotides: TGCAGTGCCGGGGGGGTTTCCCAGTACTTC.

This clone was recorded a few times. This chain uses TRBV30 with TRBJ1-5; TRBD1 agrees at 8 bases. This CDR3 spans 14 amino acids. The V gene end was trimmed by 1 base and the J gene end by 4 bases; junction bases not matched to a gene: 3. CDR1 is GTSNPN, CDR2 SVGIG, per germline (reference sequence). The CDR3 coding sequence is TGTGCCTGGAGTGGGGGACAGGCAAATCAGCCCCAGCATTTT. This gives the protein CAWSGGQANQPQHF.

As to this clone: The missing conserved phenylalanine or tryptophan at the end of this CDR3 makes a read error likely. It is unclear where the CDR3 begins or ends on the DNA, so no DNA is shown, and the CDR3 is as TCRdb lists it. This CDR3 reads CASSLQGKVPFV. This chain joins TRBV5-6 and TRBJ1-2; no DNA check was done on the table's D call, TRBD1. Germline assignment: CDR1 SGHDT and CDR2 YYEEEE. 12 amino acids form the CDR3, both terminal residues included.

The chain employs TRBV4-2 and TRBJ1-1; a possible D gene is TRBD1 (5 bases). The germline gives CDR1 LGHNA, CDR2 YNFKEQ. Trimming pared 1 base from V and 1 base from J, leaving 16 bases between. This CDR3 contains 17 residues. This CDR3 reads CASSQGLRGTQNTEAFF. For the CDR3, the DNA is TGTGCCAGCAGCCAAGGTCTTAGGGGAACCCAGAACACTGAAGCTTTCTTT.

The genes are TRBV11-2 and TRBJ2-1, with 12 bases lining up with TRBD2. The CDR3 runs 14 residues. The germline gives CDR1 SGHAT, CDR2 FQNNGV. Trimming removed 6 bases from V and 7 bases from J; junction bases left unmatched: 4. As DNA, the CDR3 is TGTGCCAGCAGTCGGACTAGCGGGGCAAATGAGCAGTTCTTC. It encodes CASSRTSGANEQFF.

The gene calls are TRBV2 and TRBJ2-2; TRBD2 matches 11 bases. V lost 5 bases to trimming and J lost 6 bases; unmatched junction nucleotides: 2. The CDR3 runs 14 residues. The V gene's germline CDR1 is SNHLY and CDR2 FYNNEI. The CDR3 sequence: CASSILAGAGELFF. CDR3 nucleotide sequence: TGTGCCAGCAGTATACTAGCGGGAGCCGGGGAGCTGTTTTTT.

This clone was counted once. The chain carries TRBV28 and TRBJ1-5; perhaps TRBD1 as D (5 bases). Trimming pared 2 bases from V and 5 bases from J, leaving 16 bases between. Germline values: CDR1 MDHEN, CDR2 SYDVKM. There are 16 residues in the CDR3. The CDR3 region has the DNA TGTGCCAGCAGTTTAGCGGGGACTCTTAGGGATCAGCCCCAGCATTTT. It yields the protein CASSLAGTLRDQPQHF.

The J gene is TRBJ1-5, the V gene TRBV7-2; D possibly corresponds to TRBD1 (5 bases). Germline CDR1 reads SGHTA; CDR2 reads FQGNSA. The CDR3 has 16 amino acids. V shed 2 bases and J shed 0 bases, with 11 bases lying between them. The CDR3 nucleotides are TGTGCCAGCAGCTTAAAAGGCGGGGCTAGCAATCAGCCCCAGCATTTT. Translated, it gives CASSLKGGASNQPQHF. Drawing the rest from reference TRBV7-2 and TRBJ1-5, the complete variable domain is GAGVSQSPSNKVTEKGKDVELRCDPISGHTALYWYRQSLGQGLEFLIYFQGNSAPDKSGLPSDRFSAERTGGSVSTLTIQRTQQEDSAVYLCASSLKGGASNQPQHFGDGTRLSIL.

This chain links TRBV19 with TRBJ2-4, with D possibly matching TRBD2 (6 bases). Germline CDR1 LNHDA, CDR2 SQIVND (reference sequence). The CDR3 contains 14 residues. V was clipped by 7 bases and J by 2 bases, with 12 bases between them. This chain's CDR3 is CASKRGDSKNIQYF. Written as DNA, the CDR3 is TGTGCCAGTAAGCGAGGGGACTCCAAAAACATTCAGTACTTC.

The chain carries TRBV9 and TRBJ1-2; TRBD1 agrees at 7 bases. Germline CDR1 reads SGDLS; CDR2 reads YYNGEE. V was pared by 0 bases and J by 6 bases, with 8 bases of the junction left unmatched. CDR3 length equals 15 residues. The CDR3: CASSVAGVTGNGYTF. The CDR3 DNA reads as TGTGCCAGCAGCGTAGCTGGTGTGACAGGGAATGGCTACACCTTC.

The CDR3 coding sequence is TGTGCCAGCACAGTGGGGACTTTCTATAAGCAGTTCTTC. It codes for CASTVGTFYKQFF. The rearrangement links TRBV28 to TRBJ2-1, with a tentative D call TRBD2 (6 bases). CDR3 length equals 13 residues. Trimming pared 7 bases from V and 11 bases from J, leaving 18 bases between. Germline CDR1 and CDR2: MDHEN and SYDVKM.

This clone was picked up a small number of times. V gene TRBV6-5 combines with J gene TRBJ1-1; D gene uncertain. Deletions cut 10 bases from V and 8 bases from J, with 17 bases between. This CDR3 is 12 amino acids long. The V gene's germline CDR1 is MNHEY and CDR2 SVGAGI. The CDR3 protein is CATKNPGEEAFF. The CDR3 coding sequence is TGTGCCACTAAGAACCCGGGAGAAGAAGCTTTCTTT.

V gene TRBV18 combines with J gene TRBJ2-5; unclear D gene. Germline V gene sequence: CDR1 KGHSH, CDR2 LQKENI. Trimming removed 0 bases from V and 5 bases from J, with 10 bases in between. CDR3 length equals 14 residues. The CDR3, as DNA: TGTGCCAGCTCACCACCTCGAGGTCCGGAGACCCAGTACTTC. It encodes CASSPPRGPETQYF.

J is TRBJ2-7 and V is TRBV7-2; 7 nucleotides line up with TRBD2. The CDR3 runs to 15 residues. Trimming at V came to 1 base and at J to 4 bases, leaving 7 bases not matched to a gene. CDR1 and CDR2 (germline): SGHTA, FQGNSA. The CDR3 region is CASSLVGGERYEQYF. Written as DNA, the CDR3 is TGTGCCAGCAGCTTAGTGGGAGGGGAAAGGTACGAGCAGTACTTC.